The source of this TCR beta chain is a study of blood T cells in healthy people across ages. This clonotype turned up a few times. The antigen is undetermined. Study-level findings and limits: More naive CD4+ cells and higher diversity marked long-lived donors relative to aged donors.

The second PCR ran roughly 6 to 12 cycles with a sample-barcoded 5' primer and J-beta primers. Each cDNA molecule carried a tag from a template-switch adaptor that contained 12 random nucleotides. TCRdb re-derived calls from the 5' RACE reads in MiXCR, one entry per CDR3 protein. This sample has hundreds of thousands of distinct CDR3 sequences, with around 43% found just once. The sample was blood. This clonotype originated in a man aged 55 to 70 in good health.

The CDR3 reads CASNGQGKNQPQHF. CDR3 sequence (DNA): TGTGCCAGCAACGGACAGGGGAAAAATCAGCCCCAGCATTTT. The V and J genes are TRBV12-3 or TRBV12-4 and TRBJ1-5; 9 positions match TRBD1. The V and J ends lost 7 bases and 4 bases, in that order; junction bases with no gene match: 5. The CDR3 is 14 amino acids.